A single sample gave rise to the 8 T cell receptor beta chains below, sequenced in a study of human CD8 memory T cell subsets. By UMI-labeled 5' RACE, the TCR beta libraries were made. TCRdb re-called the 5' RACE reads and gives one entry per CDR3 protein, without DNA. This repertoire comprises some 7,900 distinct CDR3 sequences; its ten largest clones make up roughly 25%. Progenitor exhausted-like CD8+ memory cells (TPEX) were CCR7+ PD-1+ TIGIT+. The sample consisted of CD8+ T cells from PBMCs. Source of these receptors: a human donor in good health.

The chain combines TRBV20-1 with TRBJ2-1; with no DNA, the TCRdb D assignment of TRBD2 cannot be verified. CDR3 length equals 16 residues. CDR1 DFQATT and CDR2 SNEGSKA come from the germline V gene (reference sequence). CDR3 sequence: CSARFLGGSGYNEQFF.

CDR3: CASSLNRNYGYTF. The chain combines TRBV27 with TRBJ1-2; the D call from TCRdb, TRBD1, cannot be confirmed without DNA. CDR1 and CDR2 from the germline V gene are MNHEY and SMNVEV (reference sequence). This CDR3 contains 13 residues.

CDR3 protein: CASSPPQGNEQFF. The chain combines TRBV9 with TRBJ2-1; without DNA, the TCRdb call of TRBD1 cannot be checked. The CDR3 totals 13 residues. Germline values: CDR1 SGDLS, CDR2 YYNGEE.

V gene TRBV6-1 combines with J gene TRBJ2-7. The CDR3 totals 14 residues. Germline V CDR1 and CDR2: MNHNS, SASEGT. CDR3 protein: CASSDLGSSGEQYF.

The V and J genes are TRBV15 and TRBJ2-2; TCRdb lists TRBD1, though no DNA is available to test this call. CDR1 is LNHNV, CDR2 YYDKDF, per germline (reference sequence). The CDR3 extends over 16 amino acids. This chain's CDR3 is CATSRSGTGAAGELFF.

The rearrangement joins TRBV29-1 to TRBJ2-2; TCRdb names TRBD2, which stays unverified in the absence of DNA. The CDR3 consists of 14 residues. Germline CDR1 is SQVTM and CDR2 is ANQGSEA. CDR3 sequence: CSVSTSVNTGELFF.

The chain recombines TRBV3-1 with TRBJ2-7. CDR3 length: 12 residues. Germline V gives CDR1 LGHDT, CDR2 YNNKEL (reference sequence). CDR3 loop: CASSQDELEQYF.

The chain uses TRBV5-1 and TRBJ2-5; the TCRdb call, TRBD1, lacks DNA for checking. The CDR3 runs 15 residues. The germline CDR1 and CDR2 sequences are SGHRS and YFSETQ. This chain's CDR3 is CASSQRQGYQETQYF.